These 29 T cell receptor beta chains were sequenced from one sample in a study of blood T cell repertoires in COVID-19. Profiling relied on immunoSEQ multiplex PCR, and the TCRdb table lists in-frame clones only, not all of them. The sample includes 100,000 or so clones, roughly 80% seen only once; the top ten take 15% to 20%. The specimen was peripheral blood. All receptors come from a woman aged 65 to 85 with acute or convalescent COVID-19.

The chain couples TRBV4-1 to TRBJ2-7; a weak D match, TRBD2 (6 bases). The CDR3 has 14 amino acids. The V gene lost 1 base and the J gene lost 3 bases, with 10 bases spanning the gap. Germline V gene sequence: CDR1 MGHRA, CDR2 YSYEKL. The CDR3 DNA reads TGCGCCAGCAGCCAAGCCGAGACTAGCTACGAGCAGTACTTC. It specifies CASSQAETSYEQYF.

J is TRBJ2-7 and V is TRBV7-9, with D possibly TRBD2 on 6 matching bases. The V end was cut by 5 bases, the J end by 4 bases, with 21 bases between. Germline V gene data show CDR1 as SEHNR and CDR2 as FQNEAQ (reference sequence). The CDR3 has 16 residues. Written as DNA, the CDR3 is TGTGCCAGCAGCAACCCGGGACTCCCTGATAGGTACGAGCAGTACTTC. It specifies CASSNPGLPDRYEQYF.

This clone was counted between two and nine times. The chain uses TRBV9 and TRBJ2-1; 11 bases agree with TRBD2. CDR1 is SGDLS, CDR2 YYNGEE, per germline. The CDR3 is made up of 17 amino acids. V dropped 2 bases and J dropped 7; count of bases not matched to a gene: 11. The CDR3 nucleotides are TGTGCCAGCAGCGTTAGCGGGGGGGCGCTTGGGCATAATGAGCAGTTCTTC. This translates into CASSVSGGALGHNEQFF.

The gene calls are TRBV11-3 and TRBJ2-1; TRBD1 matches at 8 bases. Germline V gene data show CDR1 as SGHNT and CDR2 as YENEEA. The CDR3 spans 15 residues. The junction had 2 bases not matched to a gene; V was cut back by 1 base and J by 3 bases. This CDR3 is CASSLGTGYYNEQFF. DNA of the CDR3: TGTGCCAGCAGCTTAGGGACAGGGTACTACAATGAGCAGTTCTTC.

The gene calls are TRBV7-9 and TRBJ1-1, with TRBD1 identical over 7 bases. CDR1 and CDR2 from the germline V gene are SEHNR and FQNEAQ (reference sequence). This CDR3 has 15 residues. The ends lost 5 bases at V and 5 bases at J; junction bases unmatched: 11. CDR3 amino acids: CASSPRGQGGTEAFF. The CDR3 DNA follows: TGTGCCAGCAGCCCTAGAGGGCAGGGGGGAACTGAAGCTTTCTTT.

The gene calls are TRBV11-2 and TRBJ2-4, with D possibly TRBD1 on 6 matching bases. This CDR3 region has 13 residues. Germline CDR1 SGHAT, CDR2 FQNNGV. V gave up 5 bases and J gave up 8 bases, with 13 bases separating them. The CDR3 protein is CASSDTGHYIQYF. CDR3 nucleotide sequence: TGTGCCAGCAGCGACACAGGGCATTACATTCAGTACTTC.

The V gene is TRBV9, the J gene TRBJ1-6; perhaps TRBD1 as D (5 bases). The CDR3 extends over 14 amino acids. Germline V gene sequence: CDR1 SGDLS, CDR2 YYNGEE. V was shortened by 3 bases and J by 4 bases, with 8 bases between the two germline ends. CDR3 protein: CASSESGYNSPLHF. CDR3 bases: TGTGCCAGCAGCGAATCAGGGTATAATTCACCCCTCCACTTT.

The chain employs TRBV11-2 and TRBJ1-2; a weak D match, TRBD1 (5 bases). The germline V and J ends were trimmed by 0 bases and 4 bases, with 15 bases remaining between them. CDR1 is SGHAT, CDR2 FQNNGV, per germline. This CDR3 has 16 amino acids. Written as DNA, the CDR3 is TGTGCCAGCAGCTTAGATCGCGGCAGGGATACCTATGGCTACACCTTC. Protein product: CASSLDRGRDTYGYTF.

CDR3 in amino acids: CASAGESGRADTQYF. The CDR3 DNA is TGTGCCAGCGCTGGTGAGAGCGGGAGGGCAGATACGCAGTATTTT. The chain couples TRBV2 to TRBJ2-3; 10 nucleotides agree with TRBD2. The CDR3 contains 15 residues. From germline, CDR1 is SNHLY and CDR2 FYNNEI. Trimming took 8 bases from V and 4 from J; bases not matched to a gene: 9.

The chain carries TRBV30 and TRBJ2-6; no clear D. This CDR3 spans 14 amino acids. From germline, CDR1 is GTSNPN and CDR2 SVGIG (reference sequence). The V end lost 8 bases, the J end lost 0 bases, and 11 bases lay between the germline ends. The CDR3 coding sequence is TGTGCCCAGTCGCGGCCCTCTGGGGCCAACGTCCTGACTTTC. This codes for CAQSRPSGANVLTF.

In this sample, this clone turned up many times. The V and J genes are TRBV2 and TRBJ2-5, with D perhaps matching TRBD2 (6 bases). The germline V gene has CDR1 SNHLY and CDR2 FYNNEI. The CDR3 is 13 residues long. Trimming pared 2 bases from V and 4 bases from J, leaving 8 bases between. This chain's CDR3 is CASSEYGGETQYF. The CDR3 DNA reads as TGTGCCAGCAGTGAATACGGGGGAGAGACCCAGTACTTC. Full variable domain (rest looked up from reference TRBV2 and TRBJ2-5): EPEVTQTPSHQVTQMGQEVILRCVPISNHLYFYWYRQILGQKVEFLVSFYNNEISEKSEIFDDQFSVERPDGSNFTLKIRSTKLEDSAMYFCASSEYGGETQYFGPGTRLLVL.

The CDR3 DNA sequence: TGCGCCAGCAGCTTGAAGGATTCGGGCTACGAGCAGTACTTC. Protein product: CASSLKDSGYEQYF. The chain has TRBV5-1 and TRBJ2-7; D remains ambiguous. Germline CDR1 and CDR2: SGHRS and YFSETQ. CDR3 length: 14 residues. V was trimmed by 1 base and J by 3 bases, leaving 11 bases between them.

This rearrangement joins TRBV30 to TRBJ1-2; unclear D gene. Germline CDR1 and CDR2: GTSNPN and SVGIG (reference sequence). The CDR3 is 15 amino acids. The ends were cut back, 3 bases at V and 1 base at J, with 15 bases in the middle. The CDR3 DNA follows: TGTGCCTGGAGCCCTTCACAGATTGTTAACTATGGCTACACCTTC. The encoded protein is CAWSPSQIVNYGYTF.

V and J are TRBV15 and TRBJ2-1, with TRBD2 matching 8 bases. Germline V CDR1 and CDR2: LNHNV, YYDKDF (reference sequence). The CDR3 length is 14 residues. V was clipped by 3 bases and J by 6 bases; unmatched bases: 4. The CDR3 reads CATSSGGVSNEQFF. The CDR3 nucleotides are TGTGCCACCAGCAGCGGGGGGGTGAGCAATGAGCAGTTCTTC.

The chain employs TRBV30 and TRBJ2-5; D is possibly TRBD2 (5 bases). CDR3 length: 16 amino acids. The V end was cut by 0 bases, the J end by 1 base, with 15 bases between. Germline V gene lookup returns CDR1 GTSNPN and CDR2 SVGIG (reference sequence). CDR3 nucleotide sequence: TGTGCCTGGAGTGTGGGGAAGCGAGAGGGCCAAGAGACCCAGTACTTC. Amino acid sequence: CAWSVGKREGQETQYF.

This clone was seen once. The V gene is TRBV19, the J gene TRBJ2-5; 8 bases match TRBD1. The CDR3 loop spans 13 amino acids. Looked up from germline, CDR1 is LNHDA and CDR2 is SQIVND (reference sequence). V lost 7 bases, J lost 4 bases, and 5 bases stayed unmatched. CDR3: CASMDRVLETQYF. The CDR3 nucleotides read TGTGCCAGTATGGACAGGGTTTTAGAGACCCAGTACTTC. The variable domain in full, completed from reference TRBV19 and TRBJ2-5, reads DGGITQSPKYLFRKEGQNVTLSCEQNLNHDAMYWYRQDPGQGLRLIYYSQIVNDFQKGDIAEGYSVSREKKESFPLTVTSAQKNPTAFYLCASMDRVLETQYFGPGTRLLVL.

The CDR3: CASSPGGYYGYTF. Written as DNA, the CDR3 is TGCGCCAGCAGCCCAGGAGGGTACTATGGCTACACCTTC. The J gene is TRBJ1-2, the V gene TRBV5-1; D not certain. Trimming stripped 4 bases from V and 3 bases from J, with 10 bases between. CDR1 is SGHRS, CDR2 YFSETQ, per germline. The CDR3 loop spans 13 amino acids.

The chain has TRBV11-3 and TRBJ2-1, with 12 bases lining up with TRBD2. Germline values: CDR1 SGHNT, CDR2 YENEEA. V gave up 4 bases and J gave up 3 bases; unmatched junction bases: 4. The CDR3 is made up of 16 amino acids. This CDR3 is CASSSRTSGDYNEQFF. Here the CDR3 DNA reads TGTGCCAGCAGCTCCCGGACTAGCGGGGACTACAATGAGCAGTTCTTC.

The rearrangement joins TRBV11-2 to TRBJ1-4; 7 nucleotides line up with TRBD1. The CDR3 runs to 15 residues. The germline gives CDR1 SGHAT, CDR2 FQNNGV. V lost 5 bases to trimming and J lost 4 bases; unmatched junction nucleotides: 7. The CDR3 region has the DNA TGTGCCAGCAGCGGGTTAGGGGGCTATAATGAAAAACTGTTTTTT. Translation gives CASSGLGGYNEKLFF.

This clone appeared a few times. This CDR3 is CASGPTYEQYF. The CDR3 nucleotides are TGTGCCAGCGGCCCCACATACGAGCAGTACTTC. The chain links TRBV2 to TRBJ2-7; D uncertain. Germline V gives CDR1 SNHLY, CDR2 FYNNEI. The CDR3 has 11 residues. The V gene lost 8 bases and the J gene lost 4 bases, with 9 bases spanning the gap.

V and J are TRBV5-1 and TRBJ1-1; weak D call: TRBD1 (6 bases). Trimming shortened V by 0 bases and J by 3 bases, and 15 bases separated the two germline ends. Germline V gene lookup returns CDR1 SGHRS and CDR2 YFSETQ. The CDR3 loop spans 16 amino acids. The CDR3 loop reads CASSLGFRGPDTEAFF. The CDR3 DNA reads as TGCGCCAGCAGCTTGGGCTTCAGGGGCCCTGACACTGAAGCTTTCTTT. Full variable domain (missing parts from reference TRBV5-1 and TRBJ1-1): KAGVTQTPRYLIKTRGQQVTLSCSPISGHRSVSWYQQTPGQGLQFLFEYFSETQRNKGNFPGRFSGRQFSNSRSEMNVSTLELGDSALYLCASSLGFRGPDTEAFFGQGTRLTVV.

This chain's CDR3 is CASSQDPGSNYGYTF. Here the CDR3 DNA reads TGCGCCAGCAGCCAAGACCCGGGGTCTAACTATGGCTACACCTTC. V is TRBV4-1 and J is TRBJ1-2, with no clear D. The CDR3 runs 15 residues. Germline assignment: CDR1 MGHRA and CDR2 YSYEKL. V was cut by 0 bases and J by 0 bases, with 8 bases left in between.

This clone was picked up many times. The rearrangement uses TRBV5-1 and TRBJ2-7; the match to TRBD2 covers 10 bases. The trim removed 3 bases at V and 7 bases at J, leaving 10 bases unmatched. The germline V gene encodes CDR1 SGHRS and CDR2 YFSETQ. The CDR3 contains 15 residues. The CDR3 DNA sequence: TGCGCCAGCAGCTCGACTAGCGGGTCCGGGTTGGAGCAGTACTTC. Translation: CASSSTSGSGLEQYF. The full variable domain, rest sourced from reference TRBV5-1 and TRBJ2-7, is KAGVTQTPRYLIKTRGQQVTLSCSPISGHRSVSWYQQTPGQGLQFLFEYFSETQRNKGNFPGRFSGRQFSNSRSEMNVSTLELGDSALYLCASSSTSGSGLEQYFGPGTRLTVT.

The chain is built from TRBV10-3 and TRBJ1-2, with TRBD1 matching 8 bases. J gave up 8 bases and V 10 bases, and 15 bases lay outside the gene matches. This CDR3 has 14 amino acids. CDR1 and CDR2 (germline): ENHRY, SYGVKD. In DNA form, the CDR3 reads TGTGCCAGCAGGGGTGGACAGGGTGATCGGGGCTACACCTTC. It is translated as CASRGGQGDRGYTF.

The rearrangement uses TRBV6-2 or TRBV6-3 and TRBJ1-5, with TRBD1 matching over 10 bases. Germline V gene sequence: CDR1 MNHEY, CDR2 SVGEGT. The CDR3 totals 16 residues. With V trimmed by 5 bases and J by 5 bases, 9 bases remained unmatched. The DNA of the CDR3 is TGTGCCAGCAGTCGCTCGGGACAGGGGAATTATCAGCCCCAGCATTTT. It encodes CASSRSGQGNYQPQHF.

This clone was counted at least ten times. The J gene is TRBJ2-5, the V gene TRBV7-8; TRBD2 agrees at 7 bases. This CDR3 has 14 amino acids. Looked up from germline, CDR1 is SGHVS and CDR2 is FQNEAQ. V lost 5 bases, J lost 5 bases, and 8 bases stayed unmatched. CDR3 amino acids: CASSRGRGSETQYF. The CDR3 nucleotides read TGTGCCAGCAGCCGAGGGCGGGGGTCGGAGACCCAGTACTTC.

The rearrangement uses TRBV3-1 (or the pseudogene TRBV3-2) and TRBJ2-3; 10 bases map to TRBD2. V lost 0 bases and J lost 4; bases outside the gene matches: 4. Germline V CDR1 and CDR2: LGHDT, YNNKEL (reference sequence). CDR3 length equals 16 residues. Here the CDR3 reads CASSQELAGGADTQYF. In DNA, the CDR3 is TGTGCCAGCAGCCAAGAATTAGCGGGGGGCGCAGATACGCAGTATTTT.

CDR3 sequence: CASREDATNEKLFF. CDR3 coding DNA: TGCGCCAGCAGGGAGGATGCAACTAATGAAAAACTGTTTTTT. The J gene is TRBJ1-4, the V gene TRBV4-1; D ambiguous. The germline V gene has CDR1 MGHRA and CDR2 YSYEKL. The CDR3 extends over 14 amino acids. Trimming removed 6 bases at V and 0 bases at J, with 8 bases between.

The chain combines TRBV6-6 with TRBJ1-2, with 7 bases aligning to TRBD1. The trim removed 6 bases at V and 4 bases at J, leaving 8 bases unmatched. This CDR3 is 14 amino acids long. Per germline, CDR1 MNHNY and CDR2 SVGAGI (reference sequence). The CDR3, as DNA: TGTGCCAGCAGGGAGACAGGGTTGGTCTATGGCTACACCTTC. Its translation is CASRETGLVYGYTF.